This is a list of T cell receptor beta chains from one sample in a study of tumor-infiltrating lymphocytes in primary liver carcinoma. TCRdb reprocessed the multiplex PCR reads with MiXCR, giving one entry per CDR3 protein. Here the sample spans approximately 110,000 distinct CDR3 sequences, roughly three fifths being singletons. The sample consisted of liver tumor tissue from sampling region 1. Every receptor here comes from a woman aged 55 to 70 with primary liver carcinoma and hepatitis B virus infection. Both conserved end residues are part of each CDR3. The D gene is left open where the match is weak. Part of the rows lack a size; the others show once, few, many or a class for expanded clones.

CDR3aa: CASSWGLTRSEGQPQHF; CDR3nt: TGTGCCAGCAGCTGGGGGTTGACAAGGAGCGAAGGGCAGCCCCAGCATTTT; d_gene: .; v_gene: TRBV5-5; abundance: .; j_gene: TRBJ1-5
CDR3aa: CASGLESGLVGDNEQFF; CDR3nt: TGTGCCAGCGGCTTAGAGTCTGGATTAGTGGGAGACAATGAGCAGTTCTTC; d_gene: .; v_gene: TRBV11-3; abundance: .; j_gene: TRBJ2-1
CDR3aa: CASSLTQWAGVHNERFF; CDR3nt: TGCGCCAGCAGCCTCACACAGTGGGCTGGGGTACACAATGAGCGGTTCTTC; d_gene: .; v_gene: TRBV4-1; abundance: .; j_gene: TRBJ2-1
CDR3aa: CASSLGGPEVPQHF; CDR3nt: TGTGCCAGCAGCTTAGGTGGACCAGAGGTCCCCCAGCATTTT; d_gene: .; v_gene: TRBV7-9; abundance: few; j_gene: TRBJ1-5
CDR3aa: CASSLERAALDYGYTF; CDR3nt: TGCGCCAGCAGCTTGGAAAGGGCAGCTCTAGACTATGGCTACACCTTC; d_gene: .; v_gene: TRBV5-1; abundance: .; j_gene: TRBJ1-2
CDR3aa: CASSQGLAGRGELFF; CDR3nt: TGTGCCAGCAGTCAGGGACTAGCGGGACGTGGGGAGCTGTTTTTT; d_gene: TRBD2; v_gene: TRBV12-3/TRBV12-4; abundance: many; j_gene: TRBJ2-2
CDR3aa: CASSLGTLQGRNEKLFF; CDR3nt: TGCGCCAGCAGCTTGGGAACATTACAGGGCCGGAATGAAAAACTGTTTTTT; d_gene: .; v_gene: TRBV5-1; abundance: few; j_gene: TRBJ1-4
CDR3aa: CASTPTSGSLGKGDTQYF; CDR3nt: TGTGCCAGCACCCCAACTAGCGGGAGCCTCGGGAAGGGAGATACGCAGTATTTT; d_gene: TRBD2; v_gene: TRBV6-6; abundance: .; j_gene: TRBJ2-3
CDR3aa: CAIGTGGTYEQYF; CDR3nt: TGTGCCATCGGGACAGGCGGAACCTACGAGCAGTACTTC; d_gene: TRBD1; v_gene: TRBV6-1; abundance: .; j_gene: TRBJ2-7
CDR3aa: CASSPLLAGDTGELFF; CDR3nt: TGTGCCAGCAGCCCCCTCCTAGCGGGAGACACCGGGGAGCTGTTTTTT; d_gene: TRBD2; v_gene: TRBV11-2; abundance: medium-sized; j_gene: TRBJ2-2
CDR3aa: CVSSLGGGRIHEHYF; CDR3nt: TGTGTCAGCAGCTTAGGGGGCGGGAGGATCCACGAGCATTACTTC; d_gene: .; v_gene: TRBV11-2; abundance: .; j_gene: TRBJ2-7
CDR3aa: CAWSAGVEDSPLHF; CDR3nt: TGTGCCTGGAGTGCCGGGGTTGAGGACTCACCCCTCCACTTT; d_gene: .; v_gene: TRBV30; abundance: .; j_gene: TRBJ1-6
CDR3aa: CTSSYSGLQESQYF; CDR3nt: TGTACCAGCAGTTACTCGGGTCTCCAAGAGAGCCAGTACTTC; d_gene: .; v_gene: TRBV6-2/TRBV6-3; abundance: .; j_gene: TRBJ2-5
CDR3aa: CVSSQDYLMNTEAFF; CDR3nt: TGTGTCAGCAGCCAAGATTACCTAATGAACACTGAAGCTTTCTTT; d_gene: .; v_gene: TRBV14; abundance: .; j_gene: TRBJ1-1
CDR3aa: CASTRTGRGYEQYF; CDR3nt: TGTGCCAGCACCCGGACAGGAAGGGGGTACGAGCAGTACTTC; d_gene: TRBD1; v_gene: TRBV28; abundance: few; j_gene: TRBJ2-7
CDR3aa: CASSASGAYEQYF; CDR3nt: TGTGCCAGCAGCGCCTCTGGGGCCTACGAACAGTACTTC; d_gene: .; v_gene: TRBV11-2; abundance: .; j_gene: TRBJ2-7
CDR3aa: CTSSQDQKVGEQYF; CDR3nt: TGCACCAGCAGCCAAGATCAAAAAGTTGGGGAGCAGTACTTC; d_gene: .; v_gene: TRBV4-1; abundance: .; j_gene: TRBJ2-7
CDR3aa: CASSAGTSGNTEAFF; CDR3nt: TGCGCCAGCAGCGCCGGGACTTCGGGGAACACTGAAGCTTTCTTT; d_gene: .; v_gene: TRBV5-1; abundance: .; j_gene: TRBJ1-1
CDR3aa: CASSFPVGGETTGELFF; CDR3nt: TGTGCCAGCAGTTTCCCAGTTGGTGGCGAGACCACCGGGGAGCTGTTTTTT; d_gene: .; v_gene: TRBV6-7; abundance: .; j_gene: TRBJ2-2
CDR3aa: CASSPSLVVDYGYTF; CDR3nt: TGCGCCAGCAGCCCTTCACTGGTCGTGGACTATGGCTACACCTTC; d_gene: .; v_gene: TRBV4-1; abundance: many; j_gene: TRBJ1-2
CDR3aa: CASSLRARNTGELFF; CDR3nt: TGTGCCAGCAGCTTACGGGCCAGAAACACCGGGGAGCTGTTTTTT; d_gene: .; v_gene: TRBV7-3; abundance: few; j_gene: TRBJ2-2
CDR3aa: CASNFMTSTDMQYF; CDR3nt: TGTGCCAGCAACTTCATGACTAGCACAGATATGCAGTATTTT; d_gene: TRBD2; v_gene: TRBV11-3; abundance: .; j_gene: TRBJ2-3
CDR3aa: CASSLRQPAGESNF; CDR3nt: TGTGCGAGCAGCTTAAGGCAACCTGCGGGAGAGTCTAACTTT; d_gene: TRBD2; v_gene: TRBV11-1; abundance: .; j_gene: TRBJ2-3
CDR3aa: CASNPGQGTGGADTQYF; CDR3nt: TGTGCCAGCAACCCGGGACAGGGGACAGGAGGGGCAGATACGCAGTATTTT; d_gene: TRBD1; v_gene: TRBV11-2; abundance: once; j_gene: TRBJ2-3
CDR3aa: CANSLARQGTRFYNEQFF; CDR3nt: TGTGCCAACAGCCTAGCCCGCCAGGGGACTCGATTCTACAATGAGCAGTTCTTC; d_gene: .; v_gene: TRBV11-3; abundance: .; j_gene: TRBJ2-1
CDR3aa: CASSLSFAGGHRPFF; CDR3nt: TGTGCCAGCAGTTTGTCCTTCGCGGGAGGGCATAGGCCGTTCTTC; d_gene: TRBD2; v_gene: TRBV28; abundance: few; j_gene: TRBJ2-1
CDR3aa: CASALQPNMNTEAFF; CDR3nt: TGTGCTAGTGCTTTACAGCCTAACATGAACACTGAAGCTTTCTTT; d_gene: .; v_gene: TRBV12-5; abundance: many; j_gene: TRBJ1-1
CDR3aa: CSVGSIQQVIQYF; CDR3nt: TGCAGCGTTGGTAGTATCCAGCAAGTGATCCAGTACTTC; d_gene: .; v_gene: TRBV29-1; abundance: .; j_gene: TRBJ2-5
CDR3aa: CSATPGRPMNTEAFF; CDR3nt: TGCAGCGCCACGCCGGGACGACCCATGAACACTGAAGCTTTCTTC; d_gene: .; v_gene: TRBV29-1; abundance: once; j_gene: TRBJ1-1
CDR3aa: CVSSLDSASEQFF; CDR3nt: TGTGTCAGCAGCTTAGACTCAGCGAGTGAGCAGTTCTTC; d_gene: .; v_gene: TRBV11-2; abundance: .; j_gene: TRBJ2-1
CDR3aa: CASNLNRDVGEQHF; CDR3nt: TGTGCCAGCAACCTGAACAGGGATGTCGGCGAGCAGCACTTC; d_gene: .; v_gene: TRBV6-5; abundance: .; j_gene: TRBJ2-7
CDR3aa: CASSRTVLWDDQYF; CDR3nt: TGTGCCAGCAGTCGGACAGTTCTTTGGGACGATCAGTACTTC; d_gene: .; v_gene: TRBV6-5; abundance: .; j_gene: TRBJ2-7
CDR3aa: CASSLVFSRVVPYEQYF; CDR3nt: TGTGCCAGCAGCTTAGTTTTCTCGCGTGTGGTTCCCTACGAGCAGTACTTC; d_gene: .; v_gene: TRBV11-2; abundance: .; j_gene: TRBJ2-7
CDR3aa: CANSSSGGQETQYF; CDR3nt: TGTGCCAACAGCTCTAGTGGAGGACAAGAGACCCAGTACTTC; d_gene: .; v_gene: TRBV7-9; abundance: .; j_gene: TRBJ2-5